This TCR beta chain was captured by sequencing in a study of shared clonotypes between healthy human individuals. Remarks on this clone: Its matching antigen is unknown.

Study-level findings and limits: Only blood was sampled, and tissue TCR repertoires likely differ from blood ones. The study drew on few donors, limiting represented genetic and exposure-history diversity.

Naive CD8 cells, CD45RO-negative and positively selected for CCR7, excluded terminally differentiated effector memory CD45RA+ cells. The protocol was immunoSEQ multiplex PCR, while the TCRdb copy is restricted to in-frame clones and leaves out a portion. The table lists about 820,000 clones, 90% to 95% of them singletons. Material: naive CD8+ T cells sorted from blood. The clonotype originates from a man aged 25 to 40 in good health.

For the CDR3, the DNA is TGTGCCAGCAGTTACGCTCAGGCGACCTACGAGCAGTACTTC. It codes for CASSYAQATYEQYF. The chain joins TRBV6-5 to TRBJ2-7; D is unclear. Germline CDR1 MNHEY, CDR2 SVGAGI. CDR3 length: 14 amino acids. V was shortened by 2 bases and J by 2 bases, with 10 bases between the two germline ends.